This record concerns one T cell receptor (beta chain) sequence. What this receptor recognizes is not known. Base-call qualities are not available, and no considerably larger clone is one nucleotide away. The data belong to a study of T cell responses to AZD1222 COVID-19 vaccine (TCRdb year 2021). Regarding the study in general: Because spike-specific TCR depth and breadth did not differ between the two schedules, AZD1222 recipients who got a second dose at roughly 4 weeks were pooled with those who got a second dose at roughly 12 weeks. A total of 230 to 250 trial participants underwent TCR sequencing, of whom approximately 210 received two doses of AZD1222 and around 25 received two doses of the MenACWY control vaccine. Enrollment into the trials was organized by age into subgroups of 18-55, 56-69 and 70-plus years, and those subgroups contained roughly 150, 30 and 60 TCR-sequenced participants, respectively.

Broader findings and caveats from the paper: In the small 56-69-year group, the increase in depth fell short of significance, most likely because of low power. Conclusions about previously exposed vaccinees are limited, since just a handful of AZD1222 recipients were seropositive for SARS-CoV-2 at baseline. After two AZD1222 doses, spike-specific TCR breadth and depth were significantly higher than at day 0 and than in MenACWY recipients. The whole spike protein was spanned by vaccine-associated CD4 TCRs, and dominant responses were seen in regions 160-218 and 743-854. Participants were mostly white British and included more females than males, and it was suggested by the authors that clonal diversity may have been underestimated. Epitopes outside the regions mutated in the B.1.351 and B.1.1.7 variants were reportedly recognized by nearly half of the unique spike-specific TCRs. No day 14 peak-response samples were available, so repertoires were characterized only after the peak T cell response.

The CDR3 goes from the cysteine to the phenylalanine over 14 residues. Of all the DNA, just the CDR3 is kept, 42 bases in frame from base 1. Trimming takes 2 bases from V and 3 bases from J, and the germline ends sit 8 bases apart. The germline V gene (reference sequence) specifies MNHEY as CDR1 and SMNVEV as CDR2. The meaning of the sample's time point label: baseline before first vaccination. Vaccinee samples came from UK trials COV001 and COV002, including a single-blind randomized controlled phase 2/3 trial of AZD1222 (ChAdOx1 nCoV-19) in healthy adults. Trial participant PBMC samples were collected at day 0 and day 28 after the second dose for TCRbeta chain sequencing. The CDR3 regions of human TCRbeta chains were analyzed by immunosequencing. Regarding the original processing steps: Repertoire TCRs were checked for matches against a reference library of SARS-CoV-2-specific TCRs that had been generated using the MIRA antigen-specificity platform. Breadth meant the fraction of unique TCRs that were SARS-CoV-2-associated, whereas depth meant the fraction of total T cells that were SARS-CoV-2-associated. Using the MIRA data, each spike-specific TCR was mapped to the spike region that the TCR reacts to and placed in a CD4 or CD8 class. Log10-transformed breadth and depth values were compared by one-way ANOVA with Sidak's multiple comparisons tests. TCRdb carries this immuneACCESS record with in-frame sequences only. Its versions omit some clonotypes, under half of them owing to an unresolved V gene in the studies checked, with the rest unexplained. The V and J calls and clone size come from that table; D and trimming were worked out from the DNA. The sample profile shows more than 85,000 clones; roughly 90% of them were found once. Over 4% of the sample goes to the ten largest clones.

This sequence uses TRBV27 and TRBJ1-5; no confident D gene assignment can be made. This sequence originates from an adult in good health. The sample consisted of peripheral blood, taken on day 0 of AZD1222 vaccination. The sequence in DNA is TGTGCCAGCAGTTTAAATTTGGACAATCAGCCCCAGCATTTT. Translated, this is CASSLNLDNQPQHF.